This T cell receptor beta chain was sequenced in a study of neurological immune-mediated disorders (dated 2019 in TCRdb). About the study as a whole: Using UMI-based sequencing, the study compared peripheral blood TCR-beta repertoires from patients with HTLV-I-associated myelopathy (HAM/TSP), patients with multiple sclerosis, and healthy controls. Alongside PBMC samples, the set of about 100 TCR-beta libraries contained longitudinal samples, technical triplicates, and paired CD4+ and CD8+ T-cell subsets that had been sorted. Longitudinal HAM/TSP and healthy donors were sampled at 3 time-points each (roughly 3-45 month intervals). The cohort included 60 to 75 subjects: some 15 with HAM/TSP, approximately 35 with multiple sclerosis, and 20 or so healthy controls.

Ten or more counts support this clonotype. The target of this receptor is not known. Base quality data are lacking; no much larger clone is found one base away. cDNA was synthesized by template-switch 5'RACE using a primer with a 10-nucleotide random unique molecular identifier that tagged each TCR transcript. Over 170 million TCR-beta sequences, covering 15-18 subjects, were produced in each sequencing run. The RNeasy kit was used to extract total RNA. The KAPA Real-time Library Amplification kit was used to amplify TCR-beta VDJ regions with primers targeting the TCR constant region and the 5'RACE anchor. Sample indexes and Illumina adaptors were added in a first PCR, and a second PCR then increased library yield. After purification with Ampure beads, the TCR product of roughly 650 bp was size-selected on a 2% E-gel SizeSelection system. Library quality was checked on a Bioanalyzer, concentration was measured with Qubit, and libraries were quantified with the Kapa Library Quantification kit before pooling. An Illumina HiSeq 2500 was used to sequence the libraries paired-end at 2 x 150 bp. To increase sequence diversity, about 25-30% phiX was spiked into each library pool. Processing in the source paper ran as follows. The quality-filtered reads were processed with the UMI-based MiGEC pipeline, whose error correction step removed more than 90% of the raw TCR sequences. IMGT germline references were used for aligning VDJ genes, and each clonotype was defined as a unique CDR3 amino acid sequence together with its V-J genes. Clonal expansion, Shannon diversity, and CDR3 relatedness (CalcPairwiseDistances, ClusterSamples) were evaluated with VDJtools, and phylogenetic trees were built with CLCbio workbench. Clones with at least 8 unique UMIs were defined as expanded, with this threshold being based on coefficient-of-variation modelling across technical triplicates. Starting from the raw public reads, TCRdb applied fastp trimming at Q25, assembled clones with MiXCR and retained in-frame beta chains. Rows are combined by CDR3 protein, so each entry shows the most common genes and DNA. TCRdb, not the authors, supplied the V and J calls. This sample holds about 90,000 distinct CDR3 sequences; about 12% were observed only once. About 4.6% of the sample is taken by the ten largest.

Study-wide findings and limitations: No identical CDR3 amino acid sequences were found to be shared among expanded clones across subjects, suggesting that TCR-beta repertoires were private in all groups. The highest TCR clonal expansion was observed in HAM/TSP patients, whereas the lowest was observed in MS patients, even when compared with healthy controls.

The time point label on this specimen signifies: longitudinal time-point 2. For the unsorted PBMC libraries, 2 million PBMCs were stored in RNAlater at -80 degrees C until RNA extraction and were used to generate the libraries. Peripheral blood underwent Ficoll-Hypaque density gradient centrifugation to isolate PBMCs, which were then cryopreserved in liquid nitrogen. Sequencing input: PBMCs. This receptor was obtained from a female donor with HTLV-1-associated myelopathy (HAM/TSP).

The DNA sequence is as follows: TGTGCCAGCAGTTTAACTCGAACCGCCGGGGAGCTGTTTTTT. Its amino acids are CASSLTRTAGELFF. The receptor chain draws on TRBV12-3 or TRBV12-4 and TRBJ2-2; the D gene cannot be resolved reliably. V is cut by 2 bases and J by 6 bases, and the space between the germline ends is 10 bases. The CDR3 sequence holds 14 residues, the cysteine and phenylalanine included. Only the CDR3 DNA stays, 42 bases, in frame from base 1.